This T cell receptor beta chain is from a study of cytotoxic CD8 clonotypes in ibrutinib-treated CLL. CDR1 is GTSNPN, CDR2 SVGIG, per germline (reference sequence). CDR3 size: 17 residues. V was cut by 0 bases and J by 0 bases, with 12 bases left in between. Assay: immunoSEQ multiplex PCR; the TCRdb copy retains only in-frame clones and omits some. The sample carries over 75,000 clones, approximately 82% recorded once. The sequence came from a human donor with chronic lymphocytic leukemia. Sequenced here: PBMCs, sampled after 12 months of ibrutinib treatment. The rearrangement links TRBV30 to TRBJ1-6, with D tentatively TRBD1 (6 bases). This CDR3 reads CAWSVLTGSSYNSPLHF. CDR3 sequence (DNA): TGTGCCTGGAGTGTGTTAACAGGGAGCTCCTATAATTCACCCCTCCACTTT.